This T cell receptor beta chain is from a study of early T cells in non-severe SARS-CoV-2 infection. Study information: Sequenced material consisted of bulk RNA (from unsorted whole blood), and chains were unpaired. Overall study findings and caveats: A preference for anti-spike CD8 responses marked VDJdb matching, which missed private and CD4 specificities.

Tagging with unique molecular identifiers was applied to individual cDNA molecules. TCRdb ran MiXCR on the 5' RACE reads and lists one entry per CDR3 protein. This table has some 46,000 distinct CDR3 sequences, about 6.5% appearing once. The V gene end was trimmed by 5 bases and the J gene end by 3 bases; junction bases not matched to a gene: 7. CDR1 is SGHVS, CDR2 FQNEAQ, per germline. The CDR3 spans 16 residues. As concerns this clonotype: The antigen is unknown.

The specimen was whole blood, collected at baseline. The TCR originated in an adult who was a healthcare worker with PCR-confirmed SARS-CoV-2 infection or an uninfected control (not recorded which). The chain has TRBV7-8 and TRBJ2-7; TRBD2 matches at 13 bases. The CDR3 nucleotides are TGTGCCAGCAGCCTCGGACTAGCGGGGGCCGGCTACGAGCAGTACTTC. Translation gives CASSLGLAGAGYEQYF.